This T cell receptor beta chain was recorded in a study of blood T cell repertoires in COVID-19. In the study overall: Donors in the United States, Italy and Spain gave samples during acute or convalescent COVID-19. PBMCs, B-cell-depleted T cells, or T cells provided the cDNA or gDNA that made up the material.

This clone has a handful of counts. CDR1 is MNHEY, CDR2 SMNVEV, per germline (reference sequence). The CDR3 extends over 15 amino acids. V trimming: 4 bases; J trimming: 10 bases; junction bases outside the gene matches: 8. As handled by the study authors: The authors estimated nucleated cell counts from reference gene primer amplification. Generated by immunoSEQ multiplex PCR, the TCRdb table keeps only in-frame clones and is missing some. That table is the source of V, J and clone size, and D and trimming were worked out from the DNA. The table shows around 250,000 clones, with around 81% occurring only once.

Sequencing was done on a sample of peripheral blood. The chain recombines TRBV27 with TRBJ1-6, with 9 bases identical to TRBD1. The sequence was collected from a man aged 25 to 40 who had recovered from COVID-19. The CDR3 nucleotides are TGTGCCAGCAGTTCGGGACAGGGCGTTGGATCACCCCTCCACTTT. It translates to CASSSGQGVGSPLHF.